The 19 T cell receptor beta chains given below trace back to one sample, sequenced in a study of T cell responses to AZD1222 COVID-19 vaccine. Here immunoSEQ multiplex PCR was the method, and the copy in TCRdb shows in-frame clones only, minus some. The profile shows about 140,000 clones, around nine tenths of them singletons. Sequenced here: peripheral blood, sampled on day 0 of AZD1222 vaccination. The source is an adult in good health.

This rearrangement joins TRBV19 to TRBJ2-5, with TRBD1 matching over 7 bases. V lost 0 bases, J lost 5 bases, and 6 bases stayed unmatched. CDR1 LNHDA and CDR2 SQIVND come from the germline V gene (reference sequence). There are 15 residues in the CDR3. The CDR3 here is CASSIELRGRETQYF. CDR3 DNA: TGTGCCAGTAGTATAGAGCTGAGGGGGCGGGAGACCCAGTACTTC.

CDR3 coding DNA: TGTGCCAGCAGCCTCAATAGCGGGTCGTACAATGAGCAGTTCTTC. This translates into CASSLNSGSYNEQFF. The chain combines TRBV5-5 with TRBJ2-1, with TRBD2 matching 7 bases. The CDR3 totals 15 residues. Trimming took 4 bases from V and 4 from J; bases not matched to a gene: 8. Germline lookup yields CDR1 SGHKS and CDR2 YYEKEE (reference sequence).

V is TRBV11-2 and J is TRBJ2-5; possibly TRBD1 or TRBD2 for D (5 bases each). The CDR3 extends over 16 amino acids. V lost 11 bases and J lost 5, with 27 bases in between. Germline V gene lookup returns CDR1 SGHAT and CDR2 FQNNGV. CDR3 protein: CASDQTGTPVGETQYF. The CDR3 DNA follows: TGTGCCTCCGACCAAACCGGGACCCCAGTGGGGGAGACCCAGTACTTC. Full variable domain (rest looked up from reference TRBV11-2 and TRBJ2-5): EAGVAQSPRYKIIEKRQSVAFWCNPISGHATLYWYQQILGQGPKLLIQFQNNGVVDDSQLPKDRFSAERLKGVDSTLKIQPAKLEDSAVYLCASDQTGTPVGETQYFGPGTRLLVL.

In nucleotides, the CDR3 is TGTGCCAGCAGCCGCAGGACAGGGTCCTACTACAATGAGCAGTTCTTC. Its protein product is CASSRRTGSYYNEQFF. V gene TRBV3-1 (or the pseudogene TRBV3-2) combines with J gene TRBJ2-1, with TRBD1 identical over 8 bases. V lost 4 bases, J lost 3 bases, and 8 bases stayed unmatched. The germline gives CDR1 LGHDT, CDR2 YNNKEL (reference sequence). The CDR3 length is 16 residues.

The CDR3 here is CASSQQRNTEAFF. Here the CDR3 DNA reads TGTGCCAGCAGCCAGCAAAGGAACACTGAAGCTTTCTTT. The gene calls are TRBV7-9 and TRBJ1-1; D is ambiguous. Germline CDR1 reads SEHNR; CDR2 reads FQNEAQ (reference sequence). V was pared by 5 bases and J by 1 base, with 8 bases between. CDR3 length equals 13 residues.

The V gene is TRBV19, the J gene TRBJ1-2; perhaps TRBD1 as D (5 bases). CDR1 is LNHDA, CDR2 SQIVND, per germline (reference sequence). Trimming removed 7 bases from V and 8 bases from J, with 17 bases in between. The CDR3 consists of 13 residues. The CDR3 region has the DNA TGTGCCAGTACGTTCGAGGGGCGAGGCGGCTACACCTTC. Its protein is CASTFEGRGGYTF.

This clone occurred once. This chain uses TRBV10-3 with TRBJ2-7; 11 bases match TRBD2. The junction had 5 bases not matched to a gene; V was cut back by 3 bases and J by 4 bases. Germline CDR1 reads ENHRY; CDR2 reads SYGVKD. The CDR3 has 15 residues. The CDR3 is CAISDPTSGVYEQYF. For the CDR3, the DNA is TGTGCCATCAGTGACCCGACTAGCGGGGTTTACGAGCAGTACTTC.

The chain combines TRBV27 with TRBJ1-1; D gene uncertain. The V end was cut by 3 bases, the J end by 2 bases, with 13 bases between. From germline, CDR1 is MNHEY and CDR2 SMNVEV (reference sequence). The CDR3 has 15 amino acids. CDR3 in DNA: TGTGCCAGCAGTTTTTCGTCTGTTCCCAACACTGAAGCTTTCTTT. It specifies CASSFSSVPNTEAFF.

V and J are TRBV12-3 or TRBV12-4 and TRBJ1-2; D may be TRBD1 (5 bases). This CDR3 region has 12 residues. V lost 6 bases and J 6 bases, leaving 11 bases between the germline ends. CDR3 region: CASSYGHDGYTF. DNA of the CDR3: TGTGCCAGCAGCTACGGACATGATGGCTACACCTTC.

The chain combines TRBV20-1 with TRBJ2-1; D gene unclear. This CDR3 is 11 amino acids long. V lost 7 bases and J 8 bases, leaving 12 bases between the germline ends. CDR1 DFQATT and CDR2 SNEGSKA come from the germline V gene (reference sequence). DNA for the CDR3: TGCAGTGTTTTGGGTACCTATGAGCAGTTCTTC. This encodes CSVLGTYEQFF.

This clone is a singleton in its sample. This chain links TRBV7-9 with TRBJ1-6; TRBD1 aligns across 10 bases. The V segment lost 5 bases and the J segment 8 bases; nucleotides outside the gene matches: 6. Looked up from germline, CDR1 is SEHNR and CDR2 is FQNEAQ (reference sequence). The CDR3 spans 15 residues. The CDR3 sequence is CASSGETGGDSPLHF. As DNA, the CDR3 is TGTGCCAGCAGCGGAGAGACAGGGGGCGATTCACCCCTCCACTTT.

The V and J genes are TRBV5-1 and TRBJ2-1, with a tentative D call TRBD2 (5 bases). V dropped 1 base and J dropped 7 bases, with 15 bases sitting between them. Germline-derived CDR1 and CDR2 are SGHRS and YFSETQ. There are 15 residues in the CDR3. This chain's CDR3 is CASSLSRTSRNEQFF. CDR3 in DNA: TGCGCCAGCAGCTTGAGTCGGACTTCACGAAATGAGCAGTTCTTC.

The chain is built from TRBV7-2 and TRBJ2-1, with a tentative D call TRBD2 (5 bases). CDR1 and CDR2 from the germline V gene are SGHTA and FQGNSA. Trimming took off 5 bases at V and 8 bases at J, with 16 bases between the two ends. The CDR3 is 14 amino acids. Here the CDR3 DNA reads TGTGCCAGCAGCCCGGGATCAGGTATGGATGAGCAGTTCTTC. Amino acid sequence: CASSPGSGMDEQFF.

CDR3 in DNA: TGTGCCAGCAGCCAAGGTGCGTACCCTACAGATACGCAGTATTTT. It translates to CASSQGAYPTDTQYF. This chain connects TRBV4-2 to TRBJ2-3; D uncertain. Germline V gene data show CDR1 as LGHNA and CDR2 as YNFKEQ. This CDR3 has 15 amino acids. V was trimmed by 1 base and J by 3 bases, leaving 11 bases between them.

The V call is TRBV2, the J call TRBJ2-2; the D gene is possibly TRBD2 (5 bases). The length of the CDR3 is 12 residues. The germline V and J ends were trimmed by 2 bases and 13 bases, with 11 bases remaining between them. Germline V gene lookup returns CDR1 SNHLY and CDR2 FYNNEI. The CDR3 protein is CASSESPRGLFF. DNA of the CDR3: TGTGCCAGCAGTGAATCCCCCCGGGGGCTGTTTTTT.

The V and J genes are TRBV6-6 and TRBJ1-1; TRBD1 agrees at 8 bases. CDR1 is MNHNY, CDR2 SVGAGI, per germline (reference sequence). The CDR3 is made up of 15 amino acids. The V gene end was trimmed by 7 bases and the J gene end by 6 bases; junction bases not matched to a gene: 13. CDR3 nucleotide sequence: TGTGCCAGCAAGATAGGACAGGGCGGCGGGGCTGAAGCTTTCTTT. This sequence encodes CASKIGQGGGAEAFF.

The chain joins TRBV2 to TRBJ1-1; no clear D gene. This CDR3 is 15 amino acids long. V lost 5 bases to trimming and J lost 5 bases, with 18 bases between them. Germline lookup yields CDR1 SNHLY and CDR2 FYNNEI. This chain's CDR3 is CASSREAPTYTEAFF. The CDR3 nucleotides read TGTGCCAGCAGTCGCGAAGCTCCCACATATACTGAAGCTTTCTTT.

J is TRBJ1-1 and V is TRBV7-9; 8 bases agree with TRBD1. J lost 3 bases, V lost 3 bases, and 6 bases had no gene match. There are 15 residues in the CDR3. Germline V gene data show CDR1 as SEHNR and CDR2 as FQNEAQ (reference sequence). The CDR3 reads CASSLQQGEYTEAFF. CDR3 coding DNA: TGTGCCAGCAGCTTGCAACAGGGGGAATACACTGAAGCTTTCTTT.

The genes are TRBV29-1 and TRBJ2-7, with TRBD2 identical over 8 bases. CDR1 and CDR2 from the germline V gene are SQVTM and ANQGSEA. J gave up 11 bases and V 6 bases, and 9 bases lay outside the gene matches. The CDR3 contains 11 residues. The CDR3 here is CSVALAGEEYF. The CDR3 nucleotides read TGCAGCGTCGCGCTAGCGGGTGAGGAGTACTTC.